The source of this TCR beta chain is a study of OX40 agonist ivuxolimab in advanced cancers. Study at large: Recorded diagnoses for dose-escalation patients were hepatocellular carcinoma, melanoma, renal cell or head and neck cancer. Overall study findings and caveats: Circulating CD4+ and CD8+ T cells showed clonal expansion by week 6 at 0.1 to 3.0 mg/kg.

In the case of this clone: Its target is unknown.

Patients were ruled out by autoimmune disease history or systemic immunosuppression. The CDR3 extends over 16 amino acids. Losses at the gene ends were 0 bases for V and 2 bases for J; bases not matched to a gene: 6. CDR1 SGHNT and CDR2 YYREEE come from the germline V gene (reference sequence). Measured with immunoSEQ multiplex PCR; TCRdb has only the in-frame clones, and not every one. The data show more than 50,000 clones, 70% to 90% seen once. This specimen consisted of CD4+ or CD8+ T cells sorted from blood, obtained in a trial of the OX40 agonist ivuxolimab. This receptor was identified in an adult with an advanced solid tumor such as melanoma, head and neck, liver or kidney cancer. The V and J genes are TRBV5-4 and TRBJ2-3, with TRBD2 matching over 7 bases. CDR3 region: CASSLAWRGTTDTQYF. The CDR3 nucleotides read TGTGCCAGCAGCTTGGCTTGGCGGGGGACCACAGATACGCAGTATTTT.